The 5 T cell receptor beta chains listed next were all sequenced from one sample in a study of cytomegalovirus exposure and HLA in healthy donors (dated by TCRdb to the late 2010s). Library generation was performed with the immunoSEQ multiplex PCR assay. Entries here come from immuneACCESS through TCRdb and include only in-frame sequences with V and J called. Some clones fail to appear in such tables; in the studies checked, an unresolved V gene covers under half of the shortfall, and the cause of the remainder is unknown. This sample holds 190,000 or so clones; about 80% were observed only once. 2.8% of the sample belongs to the ten largest clones. Sequencing used PBMCs. All receptors come from a young woman in good health and CMV-seropositive.

The chain is built from TRBV11-3 and TRBJ1-1; 8 positions agree with TRBD1. The V segment lost 0 bases and the J segment 4 bases; nucleotides outside the gene matches: 10. The CDR3 extends over 17 amino acids. The germline gives CDR1 SGHNT, CDR2 YENEEA. DNA for the CDR3: TGTGCCAGCAGCTTAGATGGACAGGGAAGAAGGGTCACTGAAGCTTTCTTT. Protein sequence: CASSLDGQGRRVTEAFF.

This clone was seen only a few times. CDR3 sequence: CASSRDSKNTEAFF. The CDR3 DNA follows: TGTGCCAGCAGCCGGGACAGCAAGAACACTGAAGCTTTCTTT. This chain connects TRBV9 to TRBJ1-1; TRBD1 matches 7 bases. With 4 bases clipped from V and 1 base from J, the junction kept 4 bases outside the gene matches. Looked up from germline, CDR1 is SGDLS and CDR2 is YYNGEE. This CDR3 spans 14 amino acids.

The rearrangement uses TRBV18 and TRBJ1-4, with D hard to call. From germline, CDR1 is KGHSH and CDR2 LQKENI. CDR3 size: 17 residues. V lost 4 bases and J lost 3, with 18 bases in between. CDR3 sequence (DNA): TGTGCCAGCTCACGTTTGCCAGGCTCCCTTCCTAATGAAAAACTGTTTTTT. Its protein product is CASSRLPGSLPNEKLFF.

The chain has TRBV9 and TRBJ1-2; D is undetermined. Germline-derived CDR1 and CDR2 are SGDLS and YYNGEE. The CDR3 length is 13 residues. V was pared by 0 bases and J by 6 bases, with 9 bases between. DNA for the CDR3: TGTGCCAGCAGCGTAGCAGGTTCTGATGGCTACACCTTC. Protein: CASSVAGSDGYTF.

The chain carries TRBV18 and TRBJ2-7; 7 nucleotides line up with TRBD1. The CDR3 runs 12 residues. The germline V gene encodes CDR1 KGHSH and CDR2 LQKENI. The ends lost 6 bases at V and 5 bases at J; junction bases unmatched: 4. The CDR3 is CASSRDRDEQYF. CDR3 sequence (DNA): TGTGCCAGCTCCCGCGACAGGGACGAGCAGTACTTC.